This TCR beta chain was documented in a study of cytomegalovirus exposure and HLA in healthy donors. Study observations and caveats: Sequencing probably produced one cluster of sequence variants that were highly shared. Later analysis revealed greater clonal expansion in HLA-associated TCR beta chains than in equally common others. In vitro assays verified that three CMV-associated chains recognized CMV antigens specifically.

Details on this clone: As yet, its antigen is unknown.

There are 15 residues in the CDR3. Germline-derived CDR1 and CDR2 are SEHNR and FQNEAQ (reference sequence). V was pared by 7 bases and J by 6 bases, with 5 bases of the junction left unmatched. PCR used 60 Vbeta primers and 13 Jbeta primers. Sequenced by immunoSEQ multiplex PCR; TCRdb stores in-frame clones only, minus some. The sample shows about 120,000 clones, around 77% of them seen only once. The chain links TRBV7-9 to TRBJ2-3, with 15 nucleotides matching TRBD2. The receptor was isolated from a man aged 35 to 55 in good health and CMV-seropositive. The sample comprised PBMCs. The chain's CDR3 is CASTRTSGGADTQYF. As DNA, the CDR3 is TGTGCCAGCACCAGGACTAGCGGGGGGGCGGATACGCAGTATTTT.